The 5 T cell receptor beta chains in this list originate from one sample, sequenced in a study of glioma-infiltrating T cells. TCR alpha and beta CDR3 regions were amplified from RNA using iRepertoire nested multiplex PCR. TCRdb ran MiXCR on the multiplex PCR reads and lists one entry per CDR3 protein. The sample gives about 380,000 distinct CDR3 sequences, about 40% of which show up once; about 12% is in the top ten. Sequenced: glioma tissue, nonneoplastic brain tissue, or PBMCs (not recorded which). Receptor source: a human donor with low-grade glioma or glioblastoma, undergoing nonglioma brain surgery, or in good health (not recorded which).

CDR3 sequence: CAISSNWNTEAFF. Written as DNA, the CDR3 is TGTGCCATCAGTTCTAACTGGAACACTGAAGCTTTCTTT. The rearrangement joins TRBV7-6 to TRBJ1-1; the D is unclear. The CDR3 sequence is 13 residues long. V lost 10 bases and J 1 base, leaving 13 bases between the germline ends. In germline, CDR1 is SGHVS, CDR2 FNYEAQ.

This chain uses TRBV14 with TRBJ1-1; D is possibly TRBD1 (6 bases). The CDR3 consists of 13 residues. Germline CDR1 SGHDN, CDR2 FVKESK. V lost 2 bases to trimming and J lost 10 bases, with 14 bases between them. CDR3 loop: CASSQITGLRAFF. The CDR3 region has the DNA TGTGCCAGCAGCCAAATTACAGGGCTGAGAGCTTTCTTT.

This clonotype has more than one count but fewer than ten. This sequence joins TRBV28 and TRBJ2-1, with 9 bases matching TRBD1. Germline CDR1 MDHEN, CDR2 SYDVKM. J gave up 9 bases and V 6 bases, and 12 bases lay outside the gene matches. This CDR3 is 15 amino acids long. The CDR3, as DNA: TGTGCCAGCAGCCTCCGGGACAGGGTGATTGGTGAGCAGTTCTTC. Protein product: CASSLRDRVIGEQFF.

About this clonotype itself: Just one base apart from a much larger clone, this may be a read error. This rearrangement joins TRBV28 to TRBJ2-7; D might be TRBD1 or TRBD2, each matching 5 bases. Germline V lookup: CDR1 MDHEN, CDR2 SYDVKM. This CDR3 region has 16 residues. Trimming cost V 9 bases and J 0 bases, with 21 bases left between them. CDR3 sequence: CARKLMQGTLSYEQYF. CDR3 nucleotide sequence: TGTGCCAGAAAACTAATGCAAGGGACGCTCTCCTACGAGCAGTACTTC.

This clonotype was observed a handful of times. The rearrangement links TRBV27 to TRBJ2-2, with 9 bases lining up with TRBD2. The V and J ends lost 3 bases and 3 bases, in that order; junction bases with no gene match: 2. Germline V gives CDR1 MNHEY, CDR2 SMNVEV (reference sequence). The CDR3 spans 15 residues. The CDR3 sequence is CASSFSGRYTGELFF. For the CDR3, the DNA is TGTGCCAGCAGTTTCAGCGGGAGGTACACCGGGGAGCTGTTTTTT.